Following are 10 T cell receptor beta chains from one sample sequenced in a study of blood T cell repertoires in COVID-19. Sequenced by immunoSEQ multiplex PCR; TCRdb stores in-frame clones only, minus some. This table has 200,000 to 250,000 clones, roughly 85% appearing once. Sample: peripheral blood. These receptors were taken from a man in his forties or fifties with COVID-19, enrolled during active disease.

The chain combines TRBV5-1 with TRBJ1-3, with no clear D. The CDR3 spans 14 residues. Trimming removed 5 bases from V and 0 bases from J, with 9 bases in between. The V gene's germline CDR1 is SGHRS and CDR2 YFSETQ. Written as DNA, the CDR3 is TGCGCCAGCAGGCGGTATGGCTCTGGAAACACCATATATTTT. It encodes CASRRYGSGNTIYF.

V gene TRBV10-3 combines with J gene TRBJ1-2, with 9 bases identical to TRBD1. This CDR3 is built from 13 residues. Germline loops: CDR1 ENHRY, CDR2 SYGVKD. V gave up 5 bases and J gave up 4 bases; unmatched junction bases: 2. The chain's CDR3 is CAISTGQGYGYTF. The CDR3 DNA sequence: TGTGCCATCAGTACGGGACAGGGCTATGGCTACACCTTC.

The CDR3 sequence: CASKLTSQGNYGYTF. In nucleotides, the CDR3 is TGTGCCAGCAAACTCACCTCCCAGGGGAACTATGGCTACACCTTC. This chain connects TRBV6-4 to TRBJ1-2, with a possible D match to TRBD1 (6 bases). Per the germline V gene, CDR1 is MRHNA and CDR2 is SNTAGT. This CDR3 is 15 amino acids long. Trimming removed 7 bases from V and 2 bases from J, with 17 bases in between.

CDR3 nucleotides: TGTGCCAGCAGCGAGTGGAGGGGCTTGGGCAATGAGCAGTTCTTC. Encoded protein: CASSEWRGLGNEQFF. The gene calls are TRBV7-8 and TRBJ2-1, with a tentative D call TRBD2 (6 bases). Germline-derived CDR1 and CDR2 are SGHVS and FQNEAQ. With 5 bases removed from V and 6 bases from J, the gap between germline ends came to 17 bases. There are 15 residues in the CDR3.

This clone appeared a few times. This CDR3 reads CATTGQLNTEAFF. In nucleotides, the CDR3 is TGTGCCACCACCGGACAGTTGAACACTGAAGCTTTCTTT. This chain connects TRBV18 to TRBJ1-1, with D maybe TRBD1 (6 bases). The CDR3 has 13 amino acids. The germline CDR1 and CDR2 sequences are KGHSH and LQKENI. V lost 10 bases to trimming and J lost 0 bases, with 12 bases between them. The full variable domain, rest sourced from reference TRBV18 and TRBJ1-1, is NAGVMQNPRHLVRRRGQEARLRCSPMKGHSHVYWYRQLPEEGLKFMVYLQKENIIDESGMPKERFSAEFPKEGPSILRIQQVVRGDSAAYFCATTGQLNTEAFFGQGTRLTVV.

The chain couples TRBV11-2 to TRBJ2-7; TRBD1 aligns across 7 bases. Germline lookup yields CDR1 SGHAT and CDR2 FQNNGV. The CDR3 runs to 15 residues. Germline trimming cut 5 bases from V and 4 bases from J; bases unmatched to any gene: 11. CDR3: CASSTPWTGRYEQYF. The CDR3 coding sequence is TGTGCCAGCAGCACGCCTTGGACAGGACGGTACGAGCAGTACTTC.

This sequence joins TRBV9 and TRBJ2-5; TRBD2 matches at 10 bases. Germline loops: CDR1 SGDLS, CDR2 YYNGEE. This CDR3 is 17 amino acids long. After removal of 0 bases from V and 2 bases from J, the junction contained 7 bases not matched to a gene. CDR3 in amino acids: CASSVAASGGSQETQYF. CDR3 nucleotide sequence: TGTGCCAGCAGCGTAGCGGCTAGCGGGGGATCACAAGAGACCCAGTACTTC.

This clone was seen more than once but under ten times. The chain uses TRBV7-3 and TRBJ1-1; D not certain. In germline, CDR1 is SGHTA, CDR2 FQGTGA. V dropped 5 bases and J dropped 1 base, with 8 bases sitting between them. The CDR3 extends over 13 amino acids. In DNA form, the CDR3 reads TGTGCCAGCAGCGCTTGGAGGAACACTGAAGCTTTCTTT. As protein: CASSAWRNTEAFF.

The V call is TRBV21-1, the J call TRBJ2-7; the DNA was not compared with TRBD1, the D call given in the table. TRBV21-1 is recorded as a pseudogene. The CDR3 contains 16 residues. The DNA for the CDR3 is TGTGCCAGCAGCACCCGCGGCAGGGGGATTCGCAACGAGCAGTACTTC. Its protein product is CASSTRGRGIRNEQYF.

V and J are TRBV5-1 and TRBJ1-1, with 12 bases aligning to TRBD1. V shed 4 bases and J 4 bases; nucleotides not matched to a gene: 8. The CDR3 has 16 residues. The germline V gene encodes CDR1 SGHRS and CDR2 YFSETQ. CDR3 coding DNA: TGCGCCAGCAGCCAAGGGGACAGGGGGCGAGCCACTGAAGCTTTCTTT. Translated: CASSQGDRGRATEAFF.